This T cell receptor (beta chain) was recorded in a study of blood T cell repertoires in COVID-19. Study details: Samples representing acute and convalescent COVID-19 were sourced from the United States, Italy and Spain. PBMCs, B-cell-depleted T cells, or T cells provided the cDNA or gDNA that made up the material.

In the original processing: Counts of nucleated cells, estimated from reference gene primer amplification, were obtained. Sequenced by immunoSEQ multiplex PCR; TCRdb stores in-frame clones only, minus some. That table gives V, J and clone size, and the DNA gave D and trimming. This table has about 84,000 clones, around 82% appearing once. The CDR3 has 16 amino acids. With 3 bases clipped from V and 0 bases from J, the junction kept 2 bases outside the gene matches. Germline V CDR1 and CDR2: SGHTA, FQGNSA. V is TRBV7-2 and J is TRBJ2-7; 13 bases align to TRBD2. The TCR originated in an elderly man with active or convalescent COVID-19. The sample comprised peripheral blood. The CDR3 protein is CASSLTSGRNSYEQYF. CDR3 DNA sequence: TGTGCCAGCAGCTTGACTAGCGGGAGGAACTCCTACGAGCAGTACTTC.